What follows are 30 T cell receptor beta chains derived from one specimen sequenced in a study of T-cell memory formation after mild COVID-19. TCRdb re-called the 5' RACE reads with MiXCR, one entry per CDR3 protein. The sample contains around 220,000 distinct CDR3 sequences, 16% of which appear only once. The sample consisted of PBMCs or a T cell subset sorted from them (not recorded which). The receptors originated from a man younger than 35 who had mild COVID-19 (a few samples of this study predate the infection). Cell type and time point are not known.

The sample holds many counts of this clonotype. The J gene is TRBJ2-5, the V gene TRBV5-1, with D possibly being TRBD2 (6 bases). This CDR3 has 15 residues. The ends were cut back, 6 bases at V and 2 bases at J, with 17 bases in the middle. The germline V gene has CDR1 SGHRS and CDR2 YFSETQ. In nucleotides, the CDR3 is TGCGCCAGCATGCGATGGGGGACTCCGCAAGAGACCCAGTACTTC. It codes for CASMRWGTPQETQYF.

This clonotype was seen more than once but under ten times. V and J are TRBV6-5 and TRBJ1-2; no definite D call. V was cut by 2 bases and J by 1 base, with 5 bases left in between. Germline V gene sequence: CDR1 MNHEY, CDR2 SVGAGI. The CDR3 extends over 13 amino acids. The CDR3 nucleotides read TGTGCCAGCAGTTACAGCTATAACTATGGCTACACCTTC. Protein: CASSYSYNYGYTF.

V gene TRBV7-9 combines with J gene TRBJ1-2; the D is unclear. CDR3 length equals 15 residues. Looked up from germline, CDR1 is SEHNR and CDR2 is FQNEAQ (reference sequence). With 1 base removed from V and 8 bases from J, the gap between germline ends came to 17 bases. The CDR3 coding sequence is TGTGCCAGCAGCTTAGTACGATTCGGGGAAGGAGGCTACACCTTC. Its protein product is CASSLVRFGEGGYTF.

This chain uses TRBV9 with TRBJ1-1, with TRBD1 as a possible D gene (5 bases). The length of the CDR3 is 15 residues. Trimming cost V 0 bases and J 5 bases, with 14 bases left between them. In germline, CDR1 is SGDLS, CDR2 YYNGEE. CDR3 protein: CASSVGPLQDTEAFF. The DNA of the CDR3 is TGTGCCAGCAGCGTAGGCCCGCTACAGGATACTGAAGCTTTCTTT. The full variable domain, rest sourced from reference TRBV9 and TRBJ1-1, is DSGVTQTPKHLITATGQRVTLRCSPRSGDLSVYWYQQSLDQGLQFLIQYYNGEERAKGNILERFSAQQFPDLHSELNLSSLELGDSALYFCASSVGPLQDTEAFFGQGTRLTVV.

The V and J genes are TRBV4-2 and TRBJ2-3; the match to TRBD1 covers 8 bases. The V gene end was trimmed by 0 bases and the J gene end by 6 bases; junction bases not matched to a gene: 2. CDR1 is LGHNA, CDR2 YNFKEQ, per germline. The CDR3 extends over 14 amino acids. The CDR3 coding sequence is TGTGCCAGCAGCCAAGACAGGGGGCACGATACGCAGTATTTT. Protein product: CASSQDRGHDTQYF.

This clonotype has more than one count but fewer than ten. J is TRBJ2-3 and V is TRBV20-1, with D possibly TRBD2 on 7 matching bases. Germline CDR1 and CDR2: DFQATT and SNEGSKA (reference sequence). This CDR3 contains 15 residues. V gave up 3 bases and J gave up 1 base, with 14 bases separating them. The CDR3 reads CSASGGAGGTDTQYF. DNA of the CDR3: TGCAGTGCTAGTGGGGGGGCCGGTGGCACAGATACGCAGTATTTT.

The chain is built from TRBV7-6 and TRBJ2-4; D gene ambiguous. The CDR3 sequence is 13 residues long. Germline CDR1 and CDR2: SGHVS and FNYEAQ. Between the trimmed V and J ends, which lost 2 bases and 4 bases, there was a span of 6 bases. Here the CDR3 DNA reads TGTGCCAGCAGCTTAAACCAGAAAAACATTCAGTACTTC. Translating it yields CASSLNQKNIQYF.

Details on this clonotype: A read error is possible here, since a much larger clone lies one base away. The chain joins TRBV6-2 or TRBV6-3 to TRBJ2-1, with a tentative D call TRBD2 (7 bases). V gave up 11 bases and J gave up 6 bases, with 23 bases separating them. This CDR3 has 15 amino acids. Germline lookup yields CDR1 MNHEY and CDR2 SVGEGT. CDR3 in amino acids: CAGTKGGAPVNEQFF. The DNA of the CDR3 is TGTGCCGGCACCAAAGGGGGGGCGCCGGTCAATGAGCAGTTCTTC.

The CDR3 protein is CASRARWGESTGELFF. CDR3 sequence (DNA): TGCGCCAGCAGGGCCCGATGGGGCGAGAGCACCGGGGAGCTGTTTTTT. J is TRBJ2-2 and V is TRBV4-1, with a possible D match to TRBD1 (5 bases). With 6 bases removed from V and 4 bases from J, the gap between germline ends came to 18 bases. CDR3 size: 16 residues. CDR1 and CDR2 (germline): MGHRA, YSYEKL.

This clonotype was seen at least ten times. The V gene is TRBV12-3 or TRBV12-4, the J gene TRBJ2-5, with TRBD2 matching over 10 bases. The CDR3 has 15 residues. J was trimmed by 2 bases and V by 7 bases; bases with no gene match: 7. CDR3 protein: CASTLGLAAQETQYF. The CDR3, as DNA: TGTGCCAGCACCCTCGGACTAGCGGCACAAGAGACCCAGTACTTC.

This clonotype appeared many times. The chain joins TRBV5-1 to TRBJ2-5, with TRBD2 matching over 9 bases. The V and J ends lost 0 bases and 5 bases, in that order; junction bases with no gene match: 2. Per the germline V gene, CDR1 is SGHRS and CDR2 is YFSETQ. The CDR3 length is 14 residues. The CDR3, as DNA: TGCGCCAGCAGCTTGGCTAGCGGGGTTGAGACCCAGTACTTC. This codes for CASSLASGVETQYF.

The chain combines TRBV6-5 with TRBJ2-5; 7 bases align to TRBD1. This CDR3 has 15 residues. Germline loops: CDR1 MNHEY, CDR2 SVGAGI. The J segment lost 2 bases and the V segment lost 5 bases, leaving 8 bases of the junction unmatched. In DNA form, the CDR3 reads TGTGCCAGCAGTGGACTGCCGGGACAGCAAGAGACCCAGTACTTC. It translates to CASSGLPGQQETQYF.

This sequence joins TRBV20-1 and TRBJ2-7; 9 bases agree with TRBD1. The CDR3 is 13 residues long. Germline V gives CDR1 DFQATT, CDR2 SNEGSKA (reference sequence). V was pared by 5 bases and J by 0 bases, with 2 bases of the junction left unmatched. DNA for the CDR3: TGCAGTGCTTCGACAGGGGGCTCCTACGAGCAGTACTTC. Protein sequence: CSASTGGSYEQYF.

There are a few counts of this clonotype. The chain carries TRBV20-1 and TRBJ2-5; 8 bases fit TRBD1. The CDR3 sequence is 15 residues long. Germline CDR1 DFQATT, CDR2 SNEGSKA (reference sequence). J was trimmed by 5 bases and V by 0 bases; bases with no gene match: 8. The CDR3 spells CSARDAQGADETQYF. In DNA form, the CDR3 reads TGCAGTGCTAGAGATGCGCAGGGGGCGGATGAGACCCAGTACTTC.

A few counts support this clonotype. The CDR3 nucleotides read TGCAGCGGTCAACAGAGATACCAAGAGACCCAGTACTTC. Translated: CSGQQRYQETQYF. J is TRBJ2-5 and V is TRBV29-1; D is uncertain. The germline V gene has CDR1 SQVTM and CDR2 ANQGSEA. V lost 7 bases, J lost 0 bases, and 12 bases lay in between. The CDR3 extends over 13 amino acids.

This chain uses TRBV5-1 with TRBJ1-2; D is unresolved. CDR3 length: 11 amino acids. Germline values: CDR1 SGHRS, CDR2 YFSETQ. Between the trimmed V and J ends, which lost 5 bases and 2 bases, there was a span of 4 bases. CDR3 DNA: TGCGCCAGCAGGCTCAACTATGGCTACACCTTC. As protein: CASRLNYGYTF.

Remarks on this clonotype: The germline gene is not matched at one end of the junction; a read error may be the cause. The V call is TRBV5-5, the J call TRBJ2-3; a weak D match, TRBD2 (6 bases). Germline assignment: CDR1 SGHKS and CDR2 YYEKEE (reference sequence). The CDR3 has 12 amino acids. The CDR3 DNA follows: TGTGCCAGCGGCTTGGAGGGGGATACGCAGTATTTT. Translation: CASGLEGDTQYF. The variable domain in full, with the rest retrieved from reference TRBV5-5 and TRBJ2-3, is DAGVTQSPTHLIKTRGQQVTLRCSPISGHKSVSWYQQVLGQGPQFIFQYYEKEERGRGNFPDRFSARQFPNYSSELNVNALLLGDSALYLCASGLEGDTQYFGPGTRLTVL.

This sequence joins TRBV5-1 and TRBJ2-1; D perhaps matches TRBD2 (5 bases). Germline V CDR1 and CDR2: SGHRS, YFSETQ. The CDR3 covers 13 residues. V gave up 8 bases and J gave up 7 bases, with 16 bases separating them. CDR3 sequence reads: CASSRGDRNEQFF. In DNA form, the CDR3 reads TGCGCCAGTAGCCGGGGAGATCGAAATGAGCAGTTCTTC. Using reference TRBV5-1 and TRBJ2-1 for the parts outside the CDR3, the full variable domain is KAGVTQTPRYLIKTRGQQVTLSCSPISGHRSVSWYQQTPGQGLQFLFEYFSETQRNKGNFPGRFSGRQFSNSRSEMNVSTLELGDSALYLCASSRGDRNEQFFGPGTRLTVL.

This clonotype occurred a few times. V is TRBV4-2 and J is TRBJ2-7; a possible D gene is TRBD1 (6 bases). This CDR3 is 15 amino acids long. CDR1 is LGHNA and CDR2 is YNFKEQ in the germline V gene. V was shortened by 0 bases and J by 4 bases, with 13 bases between the two germline ends. CDR3 region: CASSQEYRVRYEQYF. CDR3 DNA: TGTGCCAGCAGCCAAGAGTACAGGGTGCGATACGAGCAGTACTTC.

This clonotype was seen repeatedly, ten times or more. V usage is TRBV7-2 and J usage is TRBJ2-2; no clear D. This CDR3 is built from 13 residues. Germline V lookup: CDR1 SGHTA, CDR2 FQGNSA. The V gene lost 3 bases and the J gene lost 7 bases, with 9 bases spanning the gap. The DNA for the CDR3 is TGTGCCAGCAGCTTTGTGCGGAACGGGGAGCTGTTTTTT. This sequence encodes CASSFVRNGELFF.

The V and J genes are TRBV4-3 and TRBJ1-4; TRBD1 is a possible D gene (5 bases). Trimming removed 8 bases at V and 10 bases at J, with 23 bases between. Germline loops: CDR1 LGHNA, CDR2 YSLEER. The CDR3 is 15 amino acids. CDR3 amino acids: CASAASSVLGTKLFF. The CDR3 DNA is TGCGCCAGCGCAGCTTCCTCGGTGCTTGGGACAAAACTGTTTTTT.

The sample holds a few counts of this clonotype. This chain links TRBV6-2 or TRBV6-3 with TRBJ2-1; tentative D call: TRBD2 (5 bases). This CDR3 comprises 15 residues. The germline gives CDR1 MNHEY, CDR2 SVGEGT. Trimming pared 2 bases from V and 6 bases from J, leaving 14 bases between. Here the CDR3 reads CASSYRVAYRNEQFF. The CDR3 DNA follows: TGTGCCAGCAGTTACCGGGTAGCGTATCGCAATGAGCAGTTCTTC.

The chain employs TRBV5-1 and TRBJ2-6, with D perhaps TRBD1 (7 bases). The V and J ends lost 1 base and 5 bases respectively, with 10 bases between them. The CDR3 is made up of 15 amino acids. Germline V gene lookup returns CDR1 SGHRS and CDR2 YFSETQ. CDR3 DNA sequence: TGCGCCAGCAGCTTGCAGGGGGACTGGGCCAACGTCCTGACTTTC. Amino acids: CASSLQGDWANVLTF.

The chain carries TRBV12-3 or TRBV12-4 and TRBJ2-1; 9 bases match TRBD2. The CDR3 is 14 amino acids. The J segment lost 16 bases and the V segment lost 5 bases, leaving 15 bases of the junction unmatched. CDR3 in amino acids: CASSPRGRGGQEFF. CDR3 nucleotides: TGTGCCAGCAGTCCCCGGGGGCGGGGGGGCCAGGAATTCTTC.

This clonotype was seen a handful of times. The CDR3 nucleotides read TGTGCCAGCTCATTCTCCCGGGGGGGCACAGATACGCAGTATTTT. Its translation is CASSFSRGGTDTQYF. This chain links TRBV18 with TRBJ2-3; 7 nucleotides agree with TRBD2. The germline CDR1 and CDR2 sequences are KGHSH and LQKENI. After removal of 5 bases from V and 1 base from J, the junction contained 6 bases not matched to a gene. The length of the CDR3 is 15 residues.

The rearrangement joins TRBV18 to TRBJ1-2, with a weak D call TRBD1 (6 bases). Trimming removed 1 base from V and 10 bases from J, with 10 bases in between. This CDR3 is 12 amino acids long. Germline V lookup: CDR1 KGHSH, CDR2 LQKENI. CDR3 sequence: CASSPLTGSYTF. The CDR3 DNA reads as TGTGCCAGCTCACCACTAACAGGGTCCTACACCTTC. Full variable domain (rest looked up from reference TRBV18 and TRBJ1-2): NAGVMQNPRHLVRRRGQEARLRCSPMKGHSHVYWYRQLPEEGLKFMVYLQKENIIDESGMPKERFSAEFPKEGPSILRIQQVVRGDSAAYFCASSPLTGSYTFGSGTRLTVV.

Ten or more counts support this clonotype. V usage is TRBV12-3 or TRBV12-4 and J usage is TRBJ2-7; TRBD1 agrees at 8 bases. The CDR3 runs 14 residues. J was trimmed by 4 bases and V by 3 bases; bases with no gene match: 5. The CDR3, as DNA: TGTGCCAGCAGTTTGACAGGGGATGGATACGAGCAGTACTTC. It yields the protein CASSLTGDGYEQYF.

V is TRBV6-1 and J is TRBJ1-2, with D uncertain. CDR3 length equals 13 residues. V lost 2 bases and J 4 bases, leaving 8 bases between the germline ends. Germline V gives CDR1 MNHNS, CDR2 SASEGT. The CDR3 coding sequence is TGTGCCAGCAGTGAACTGGATTTCTATGGCTACACCTTC. Translation gives CASSELDFYGYTF.

The V gene is TRBV5-1, the J gene TRBJ1-4; D remains ambiguous. Trimming removed 0 bases at V and 5 bases at J, with 11 bases between. Per germline, CDR1 SGHRS and CDR2 YFSETQ. This CDR3 is 15 amino acids long. The CDR3 here is CASSLGSATNEKLFF. The CDR3 DNA reads TGCGCCAGCAGCTTGGGGTCCGCTACCAATGAAAAACTGTTTTTT.

The V gene is TRBV7-2, the J gene TRBJ1-4; 7 bases map to TRBD1. The CDR3 spans 16 residues. Unmatched junction bases numbered 11, after V lost 2 bases and J lost 8 bases. CDR1 and CDR2 (germline): SGHTA, FQGNSA. This chain's CDR3 is CASSLFTGAPGEKLFF. CDR3 nucleotide sequence: TGTGCCAGCAGCTTATTCACAGGGGCGCCCGGGGAAAAACTGTTTTTT.